This passage covers 3 T cell receptor beta chains from one sample sequenced in a study of cytomegalovirus exposure and HLA in healthy donors. Profiling relied on immunoSEQ multiplex PCR, and the TCRdb table lists in-frame clones only, not all of them. The sample includes about 130,000 clones, almost 85% of them seen just once. The sequencing input was PBMCs. These receptors came from a young man in good health and CMV-seropositive.

The V call is TRBV2, the J call TRBJ2-7; a possible D gene is TRBD2 (6 bases). Germline V gives CDR1 SNHLY, CDR2 FYNNEI. This CDR3 comprises 13 residues. V lost 6 bases and J lost 2, with 11 bases in between. The CDR3 region is CASRYRETYEQYF. Written as DNA, the CDR3 is TGTGCCAGCAGATACCGGGAGACCTACGAGCAGTACTTC.

The gene calls are TRBV11-2 and TRBJ1-1; the match to TRBD1 covers 8 bases. The V segment lost 4 bases and the J segment 6 bases; nucleotides outside the gene matches: 4. The CDR3 length is 13 residues. Germline CDR1 is SGHAT and CDR2 is FQNNGV. CDR3 nucleotide sequence: TGTGCCAGCAGCTCCGACAGGGGCGCTGAAGCTTTCTTT. It codes for CASSSDRGAEAFF.

V usage is TRBV7-9 and J usage is TRBJ2-7; a possible D gene is TRBD2 (6 bases). This CDR3 comprises 18 residues. Germline V gene lookup returns CDR1 SEHNR and CDR2 FQNEAQ (reference sequence). Trimming cost V 5 bases and J 3 bases, with 26 bases left between them. The chain's CDR3 is CASSPPLRGGGESYEQYF. CDR3 nucleotide sequence: TGTGCCAGCAGCCCTCCCCTAAGGGGTGGCGGGGAGAGCTACGAGCAGTACTTC.